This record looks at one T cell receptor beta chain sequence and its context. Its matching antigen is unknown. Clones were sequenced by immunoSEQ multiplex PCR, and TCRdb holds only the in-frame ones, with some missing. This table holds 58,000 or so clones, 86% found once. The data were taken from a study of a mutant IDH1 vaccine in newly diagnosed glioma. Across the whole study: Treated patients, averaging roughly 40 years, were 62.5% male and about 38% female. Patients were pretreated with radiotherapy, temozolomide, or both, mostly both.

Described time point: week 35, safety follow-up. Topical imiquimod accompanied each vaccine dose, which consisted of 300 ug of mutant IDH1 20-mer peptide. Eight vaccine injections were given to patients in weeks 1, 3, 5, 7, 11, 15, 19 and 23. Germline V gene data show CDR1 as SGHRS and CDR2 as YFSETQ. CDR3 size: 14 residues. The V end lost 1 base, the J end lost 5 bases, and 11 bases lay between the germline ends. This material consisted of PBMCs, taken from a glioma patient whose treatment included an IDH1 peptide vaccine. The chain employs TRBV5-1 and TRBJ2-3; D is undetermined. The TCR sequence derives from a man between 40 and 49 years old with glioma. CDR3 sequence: CASSLRSLGDTQYF. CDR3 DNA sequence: TGCGCCAGCAGCTTGCGGTCCCTGGGAGATACGCAGTATTTT.